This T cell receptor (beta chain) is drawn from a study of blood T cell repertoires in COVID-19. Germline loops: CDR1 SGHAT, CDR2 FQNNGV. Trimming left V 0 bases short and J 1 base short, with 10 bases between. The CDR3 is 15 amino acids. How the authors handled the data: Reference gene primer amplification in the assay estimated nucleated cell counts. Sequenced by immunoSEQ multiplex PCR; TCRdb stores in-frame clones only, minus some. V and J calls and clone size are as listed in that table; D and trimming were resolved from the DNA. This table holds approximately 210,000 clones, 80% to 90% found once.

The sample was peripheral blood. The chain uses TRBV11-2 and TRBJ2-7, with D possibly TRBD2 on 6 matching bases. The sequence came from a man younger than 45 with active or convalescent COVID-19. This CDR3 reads CASSLEAGESYEQYF. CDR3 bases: TGTGCCAGCAGCTTAGAAGCGGGCGAATCCTACGAGCAGTACTTC.